This T cell receptor (beta chain) was recovered during a study of blood T cell repertoires in COVID-19. Study in general: Researchers got acute and convalescent COVID-19 samples from the United States, Italy and Spain. In each case, the material was cDNA or gDNA derived from T cells, B-cell-depleted T cells, or PBMCs.

Under the authors' procedure: Counts of nucleated cells, estimated from reference gene primer amplification, were obtained. Assay used: immunoSEQ multiplex PCR; TCRdb lists only in-frame clones, some missing. V, J and clone size were drawn from that table, and D and trimming were deduced from the DNA. In the table there are tens of thousands of clones, approximately 82% of which are singletons. The CDR3 contains 15 residues. Germline lookup yields CDR1 SNHLY and CDR2 FYNNEI. Trimming pared 6 bases from V and 0 bases from J, leaving 14 bases between. The sequenced sample was peripheral blood. The chain couples TRBV2 to TRBJ1-1, with a possible D match to TRBD1 (6 bases). This clonotype originated in a man aged 60 to 69 with acute or convalescent COVID-19. Here the CDR3 reads CASSWEGVLNTEAFF. In DNA, the CDR3 is TGTGCCAGCAGCTGGGAGGGGGTTCTGAACACTGAAGCTTTCTTT.